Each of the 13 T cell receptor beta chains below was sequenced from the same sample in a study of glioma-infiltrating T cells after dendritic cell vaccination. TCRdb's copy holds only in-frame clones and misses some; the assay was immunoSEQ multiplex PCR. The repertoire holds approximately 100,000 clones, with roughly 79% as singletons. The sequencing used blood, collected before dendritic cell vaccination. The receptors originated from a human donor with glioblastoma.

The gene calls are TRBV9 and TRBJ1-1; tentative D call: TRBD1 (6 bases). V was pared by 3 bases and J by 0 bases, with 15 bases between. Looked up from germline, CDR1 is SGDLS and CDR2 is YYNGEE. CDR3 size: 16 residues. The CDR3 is CASSAPPGQMNTEAFF. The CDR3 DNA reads TGTGCCAGCAGCGCGCCGCCCGGACAGATGAACACTGAAGCTTTCTTT.

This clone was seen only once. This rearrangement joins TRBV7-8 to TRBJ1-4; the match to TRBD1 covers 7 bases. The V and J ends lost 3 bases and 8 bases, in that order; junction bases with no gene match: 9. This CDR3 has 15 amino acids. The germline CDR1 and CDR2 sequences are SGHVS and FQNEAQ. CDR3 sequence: CASSFPTGIQEKLFF. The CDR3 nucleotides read TGTGCCAGCAGCTTTCCGACAGGGATACAAGAAAAACTGTTTTTT.

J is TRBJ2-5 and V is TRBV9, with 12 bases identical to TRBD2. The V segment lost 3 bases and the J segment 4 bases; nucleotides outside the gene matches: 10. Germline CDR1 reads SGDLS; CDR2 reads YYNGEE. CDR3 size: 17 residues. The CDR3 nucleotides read TGTGCCAGCAGCGAGGGTCTAGCGGGGGGGCCTGGAGAGACCCAGTACTTC. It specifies CASSEGLAGGPGETQYF.

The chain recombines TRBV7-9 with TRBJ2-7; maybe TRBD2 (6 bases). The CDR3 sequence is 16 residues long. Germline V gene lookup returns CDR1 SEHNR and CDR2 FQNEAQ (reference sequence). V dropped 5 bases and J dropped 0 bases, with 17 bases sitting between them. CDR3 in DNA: TGTGCCAGCAGCCCTCCATCGGACGGGAGCTCCTACGAGCAGTACTTC. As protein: CASSPPSDGSSYEQYF.

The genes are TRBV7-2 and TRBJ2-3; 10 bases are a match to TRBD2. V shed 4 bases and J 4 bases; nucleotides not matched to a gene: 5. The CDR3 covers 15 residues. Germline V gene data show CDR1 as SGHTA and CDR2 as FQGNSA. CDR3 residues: CASSYQRGGPDTQYF. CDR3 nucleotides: TGTGCCAGCAGCTATCAGCGGGGGGGCCCAGATACGCAGTATTTT.

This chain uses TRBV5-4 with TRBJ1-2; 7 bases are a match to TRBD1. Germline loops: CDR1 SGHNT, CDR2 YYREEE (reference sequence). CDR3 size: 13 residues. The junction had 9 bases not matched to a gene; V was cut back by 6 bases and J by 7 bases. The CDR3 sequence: CASNVDRALGYTF. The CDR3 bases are TGTGCCAGCAACGTTGACAGGGCCCTTGGCTACACCTTC.

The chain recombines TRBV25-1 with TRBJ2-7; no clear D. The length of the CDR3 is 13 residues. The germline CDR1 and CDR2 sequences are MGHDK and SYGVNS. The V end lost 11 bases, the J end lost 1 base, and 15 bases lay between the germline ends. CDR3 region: CASSEVPSYEQYF. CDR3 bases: TGTGCCTCCTCAGAGGTCCCATCCTACGAGCAGTACTTC.

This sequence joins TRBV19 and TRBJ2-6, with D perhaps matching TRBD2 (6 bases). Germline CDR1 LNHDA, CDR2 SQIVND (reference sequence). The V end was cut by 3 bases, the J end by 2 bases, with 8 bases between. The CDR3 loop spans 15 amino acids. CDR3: CASSIGGTGANVLTF. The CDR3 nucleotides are TGTGCCAGTAGTATTGGGGGGACTGGGGCCAACGTCCTGACTTTC. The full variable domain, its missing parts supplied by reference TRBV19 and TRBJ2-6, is DGGITQSPKYLFRKEGQNVTLSCEQNLNHDAMYWYRQDPGQGLRLIYYSQIVNDFQKGDIAEGYSVSREKKESFPLTVTSAQKNPTAFYLCASSIGGTGANVLTFGAGSRLTVL.

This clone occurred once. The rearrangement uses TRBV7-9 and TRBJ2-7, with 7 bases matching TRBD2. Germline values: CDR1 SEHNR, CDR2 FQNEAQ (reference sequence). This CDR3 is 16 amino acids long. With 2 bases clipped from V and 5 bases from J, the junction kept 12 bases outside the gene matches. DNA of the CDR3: TGTGCCAGCAGCTTACCTGTGGGCGGGGGACCCGACGAGCAGTACTTC. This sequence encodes CASSLPVGGGPDEQYF.

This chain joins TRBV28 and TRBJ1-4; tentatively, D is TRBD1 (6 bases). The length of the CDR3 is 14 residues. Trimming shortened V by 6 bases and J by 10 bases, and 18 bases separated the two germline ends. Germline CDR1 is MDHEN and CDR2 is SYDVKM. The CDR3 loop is CASSQTGGPRKLFF. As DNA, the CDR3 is TGTGCCAGCAGCCAAACGGGGGGGCCGAGAAAACTGTTTTTT.

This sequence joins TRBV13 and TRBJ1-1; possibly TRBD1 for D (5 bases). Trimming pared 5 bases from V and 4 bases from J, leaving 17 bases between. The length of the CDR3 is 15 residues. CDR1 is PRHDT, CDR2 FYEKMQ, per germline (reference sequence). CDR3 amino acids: CASSQNGRGGTEAFF. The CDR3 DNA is TGTGCCAGCAGCCAAAACGGGCGGGGCGGCACTGAAGCTTTCTTT. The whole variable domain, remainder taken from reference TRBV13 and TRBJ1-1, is AAGVIQSPRHLIKEKRETATLKCYPIPRHDTVYWYQQGPGQDPQFLISFYEKMQSDKGSIPDRFSAQQFSDYHSELNMSSLELGDSALYFCASSQNGRGGTEAFFGQGTRLTVV.

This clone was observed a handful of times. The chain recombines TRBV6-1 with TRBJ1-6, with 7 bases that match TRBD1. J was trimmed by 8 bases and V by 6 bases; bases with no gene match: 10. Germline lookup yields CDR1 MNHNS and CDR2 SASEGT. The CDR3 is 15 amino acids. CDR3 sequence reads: CASRTLTGLHSPLHF. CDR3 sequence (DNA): TGTGCCAGCAGGACTCTGACAGGGTTGCATTCACCCCTCCACTTT.

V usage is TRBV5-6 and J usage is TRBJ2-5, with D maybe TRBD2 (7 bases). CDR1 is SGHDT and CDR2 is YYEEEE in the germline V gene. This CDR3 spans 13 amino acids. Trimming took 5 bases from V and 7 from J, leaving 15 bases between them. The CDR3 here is CASSWGAGVTQYF. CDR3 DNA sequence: TGTGCCAGCAGTTGGGGGGCGGGGGTGACCCAGTACTTC.